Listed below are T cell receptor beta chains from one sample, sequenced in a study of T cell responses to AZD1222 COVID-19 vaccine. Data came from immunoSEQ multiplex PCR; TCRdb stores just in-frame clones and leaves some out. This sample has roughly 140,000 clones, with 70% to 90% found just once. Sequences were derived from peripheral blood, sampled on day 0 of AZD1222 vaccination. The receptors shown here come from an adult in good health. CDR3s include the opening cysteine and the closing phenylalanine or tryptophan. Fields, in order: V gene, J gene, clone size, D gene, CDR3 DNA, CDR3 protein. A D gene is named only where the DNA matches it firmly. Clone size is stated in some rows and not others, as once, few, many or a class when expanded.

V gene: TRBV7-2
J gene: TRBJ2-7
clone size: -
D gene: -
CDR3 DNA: TGTGCCAGCAGCTTAGCCGGGGGGCCCTCCTACGAGCAGTACTTC
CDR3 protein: CASSLAGGPSYEQYF

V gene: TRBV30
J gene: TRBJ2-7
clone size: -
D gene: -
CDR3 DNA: TGTGCCTGGAGCGGGTTCTACGAGCAGTACTTC
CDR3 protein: CAWSGFYEQYF

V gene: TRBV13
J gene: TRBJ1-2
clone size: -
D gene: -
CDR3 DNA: TGTGCCAGCAGCTTGCTCCAGACAGGCTACACCTTC
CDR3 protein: CASSLLQTGYTF

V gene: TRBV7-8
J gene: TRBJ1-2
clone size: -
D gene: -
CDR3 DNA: TGTGCCAGCAGCTTAGAACAAGGCTATGGCTACACCTTC
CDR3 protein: CASSLEQGYGYTF

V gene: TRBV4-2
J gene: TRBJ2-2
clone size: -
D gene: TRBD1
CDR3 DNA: TGTGCCAGCAGGTCAGGGGGCCTTACGAACACCGGGGAGCTGTTTTTT
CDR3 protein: CASRSGGLTNTGELFF

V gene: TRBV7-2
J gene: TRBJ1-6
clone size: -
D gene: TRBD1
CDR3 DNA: TGTGCCAGCAGCTTCGAGGGGGCCTCTAATTCACCCCTCCACTTT
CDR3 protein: CASSFEGASNSPLHF

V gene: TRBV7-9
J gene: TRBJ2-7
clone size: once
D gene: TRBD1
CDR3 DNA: TGTGCCAGCAGCCCAGGACAGGGGTTGAATGAGCAGTACTTC
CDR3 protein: CASSPGQGLNEQYF

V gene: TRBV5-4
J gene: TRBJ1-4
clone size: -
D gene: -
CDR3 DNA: TGTGCCAGCAGCTCAGGACCACCCAGTGAAAAACTGTTTTTT
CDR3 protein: CASSSGPPSEKLFF

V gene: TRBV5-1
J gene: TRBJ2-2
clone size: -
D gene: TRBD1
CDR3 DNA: TGCGCCAGCAGCTTGGGAGCAGGGGGCGCAGGTTCCGGGGAGCTGTTTTTT
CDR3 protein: CASSLGAGGAGSGELFF

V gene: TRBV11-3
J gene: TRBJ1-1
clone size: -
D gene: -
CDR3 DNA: TGTGCCAGCATGAGGGGCCTGGGCACTGAAGCTTTCTTT
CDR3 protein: CASMRGLGTEAFF

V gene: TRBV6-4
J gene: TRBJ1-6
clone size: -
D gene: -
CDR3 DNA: TGTGCCAGCAGTGGTCCGGTAGAATCACCCCTCCACTTT
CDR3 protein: CASSGPVESPLHF

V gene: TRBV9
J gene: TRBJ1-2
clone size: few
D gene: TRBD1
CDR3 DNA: TGTGCCAGCAGCCAAAGGACAGGGGGGAACTATGGCTACACCTTC
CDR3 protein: CASSQRTGGNYGYTF

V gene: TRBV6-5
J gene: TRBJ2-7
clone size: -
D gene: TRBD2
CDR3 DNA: TGTGCCAGCAGTTGGTCGACTAGCATTGGCGAGCAGTACTTC
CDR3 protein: CASSWSTSIGEQYF

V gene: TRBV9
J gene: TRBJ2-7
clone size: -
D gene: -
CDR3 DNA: TGTGCCAGCAGCGTATCGGGTTTTGGCGAGCAGTACTTC
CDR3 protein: CASSVSGFGEQYF

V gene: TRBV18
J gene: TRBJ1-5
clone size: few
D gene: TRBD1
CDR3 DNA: TGTGCCAGCTCACTTGGGACAGGCAATCAGCCCCAGCATTTT
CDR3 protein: CASSLGTGNQPQHF

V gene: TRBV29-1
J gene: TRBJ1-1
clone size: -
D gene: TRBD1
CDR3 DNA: TGCAGCGTGGAGGGGGCCGAGACTGAAGCTTTCTTT
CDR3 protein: CSVEGAETEAFF

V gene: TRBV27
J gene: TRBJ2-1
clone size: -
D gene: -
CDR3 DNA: TGTGCCAGCAGTTTAGAGGGCGGATCTTGGTCCTACAATGAGCAGTTCTTC
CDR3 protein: CASSLEGGSWSYNEQFF

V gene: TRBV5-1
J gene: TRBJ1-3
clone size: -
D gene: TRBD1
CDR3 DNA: TGCGCCAGCAGCCTCCAGGGGGGATCCTCTGGAAACACCATATATTTT
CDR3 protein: CASSLQGGSSGNTIYF

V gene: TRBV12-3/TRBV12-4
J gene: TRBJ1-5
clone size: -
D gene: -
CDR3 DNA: TGTGCCAGCAGTTTATCGGGTCAGCCCCAGCATTTT
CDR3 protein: CASSLSGQPQHF

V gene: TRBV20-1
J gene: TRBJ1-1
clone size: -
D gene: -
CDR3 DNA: TGCAGTGCTAGTGTTAGCGCCCGCATGAACACTGAAGCTTTCTTT
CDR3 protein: CSASVSARMNTEAFF

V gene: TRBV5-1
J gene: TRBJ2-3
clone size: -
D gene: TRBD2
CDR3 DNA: TGCGCCAGCAGCATCGGACTAGCGGGGAGGGATACGCAGTATTTT
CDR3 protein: CASSIGLAGRDTQYF

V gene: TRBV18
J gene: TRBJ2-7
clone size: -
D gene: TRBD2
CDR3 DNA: TGTGCCAGCTCACCCGGGACTAGCGGGATCTACGAGCAGTACTTC
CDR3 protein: CASSPGTSGIYEQYF

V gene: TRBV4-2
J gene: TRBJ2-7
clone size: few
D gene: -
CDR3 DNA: TGTGCCAGCAGCCAGGAGAGGGGGGCCTACGAGCAGTACTTC
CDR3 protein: CASSQERGAYEQYF

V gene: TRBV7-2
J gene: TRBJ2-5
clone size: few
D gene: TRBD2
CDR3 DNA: TGTGCCAGCAGCCGGGCACTAGCGGGCCAAGAGACCCAGTACTTC
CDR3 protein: CASSRALAGQETQYF

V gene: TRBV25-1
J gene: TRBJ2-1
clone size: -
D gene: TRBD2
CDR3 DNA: TGTGCCAGCGAAACACCGGGACTAGCGGGAGTCGAGCAGTTCTTC
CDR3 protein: CASETPGLAGVEQFF

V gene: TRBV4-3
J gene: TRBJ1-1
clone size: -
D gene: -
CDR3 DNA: TGCGCCAGCAGCCAAGGCAGGCGGAACACTGAAGCTTTCTTT
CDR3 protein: CASSQGRRNTEAFF

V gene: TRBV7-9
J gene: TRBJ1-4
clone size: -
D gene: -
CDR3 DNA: TGTGCCAGCAGCCGCGGACAGATAAATGAAAAACTGTTTTTT
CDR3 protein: CASSRGQINEKLFF

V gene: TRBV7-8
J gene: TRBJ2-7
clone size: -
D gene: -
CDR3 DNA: TGTGCCAGCAGCCGAGACCTAAGGATCTACGAGCAGTACTTC
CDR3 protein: CASSRDLRIYEQYF

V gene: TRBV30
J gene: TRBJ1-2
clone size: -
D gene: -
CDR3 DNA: TGTGCCTGGACCCCAGAGGGCTATGGCTACACCTTC
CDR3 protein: CAWTPEGYGYTF

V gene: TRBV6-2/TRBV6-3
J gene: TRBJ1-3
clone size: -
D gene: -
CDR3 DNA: TGTGCCAGCAGTTACTCGGAGGGAAACACCATATATTTT
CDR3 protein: CASSYSEGNTIYF

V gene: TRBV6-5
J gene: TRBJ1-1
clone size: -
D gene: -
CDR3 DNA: TGTGCCAGCAGTTCCGGGGGCGCTACAAAAGCTTTCTTT
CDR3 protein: CASSSGGATKAFF

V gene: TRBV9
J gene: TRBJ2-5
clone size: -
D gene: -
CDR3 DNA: TGTGCCAGCAGCGTAGCAGGAGAGACCCAGTACTTC
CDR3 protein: CASSVAGETQYF

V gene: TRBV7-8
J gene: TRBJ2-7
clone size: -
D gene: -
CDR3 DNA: TGTGCCAGCAGCCGGAACTCCTACGAGCAGTACTTC
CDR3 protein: CASSRNSYEQYF

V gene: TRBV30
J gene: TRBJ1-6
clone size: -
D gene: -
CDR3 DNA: TGTGCCTGGACTCCCAGGAGACAGCTTCTTAATTCACCCCTCCACTTT
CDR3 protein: CAWTPRRQLLNSPLHF

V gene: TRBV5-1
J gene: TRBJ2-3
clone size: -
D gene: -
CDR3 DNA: TGCGCCAGCAGCCTGAGGGGACTTGGCACAGATACGCAGTATTTT
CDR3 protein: CASSLRGLGTDTQYF

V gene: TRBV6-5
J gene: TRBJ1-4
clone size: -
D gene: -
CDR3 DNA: TGTGCCAGCAGTCGCGGACAAGGAGGGCTTAAACTGTTTTTT
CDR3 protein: CASSRGQGGLKLFF

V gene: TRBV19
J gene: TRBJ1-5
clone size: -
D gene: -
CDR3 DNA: TGTGCCAGTAGTACAAACACCGGGACAATCGGCAATCAGCCCCAGCATTTT
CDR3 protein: CASSTNTGTIGNQPQHF

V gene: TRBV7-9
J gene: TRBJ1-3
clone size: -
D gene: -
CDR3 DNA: TGTGCCGCCTGGGATTGGAGCTCTGGAAACACCATATATTTT
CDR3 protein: CAAWDWSSGNTIYF

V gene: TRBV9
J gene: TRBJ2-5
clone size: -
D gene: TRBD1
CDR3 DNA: TGTGCCAGCAGCGCCCCGGACAGGGGTGAAGAGACCCAGTACTTC
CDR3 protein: CASSAPDRGEETQYF

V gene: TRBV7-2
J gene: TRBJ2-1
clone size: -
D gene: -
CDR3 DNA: TGTGCCAGCAGCTTAGCGGGTCTAGCGCGAGGCGATGAGCAGTTCTTC
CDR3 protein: CASSLAGLARGDEQFF

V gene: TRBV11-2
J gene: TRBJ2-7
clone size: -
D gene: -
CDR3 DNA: TGTGCCAGCAGAGATTCTAGCGCGGGACGATACGAGCAGTACTTC
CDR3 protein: CASRDSSAGRYEQYF

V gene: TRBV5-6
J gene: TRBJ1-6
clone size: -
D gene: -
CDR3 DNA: TGTGCCAGCAGCTTGGTGGGGAGCTCCTATAATTCACCCCTCCACTTT
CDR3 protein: CASSLVGSSYNSPLHF

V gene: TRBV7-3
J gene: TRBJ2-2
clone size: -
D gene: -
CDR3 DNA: TGTGCCAGCAGCACCCAGGGGCCCGGGACAAAGAACACCGGGGAGCTGTTTTTT
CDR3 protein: CASSTQGPGTKNTGELFF

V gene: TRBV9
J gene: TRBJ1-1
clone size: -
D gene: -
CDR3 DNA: TGTGCCAGCAGCGTAGGAACTGGACGGTCGAACACTGAAGCTTTCTTT
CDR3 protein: CASSVGTGRSNTEAFF

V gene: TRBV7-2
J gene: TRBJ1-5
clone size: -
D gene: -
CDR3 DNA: TGTGCCAGCAGCTTAGTTGATGGGAGCAATCAGCCCCAGCATTTT
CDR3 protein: CASSLVDGSNQPQHF

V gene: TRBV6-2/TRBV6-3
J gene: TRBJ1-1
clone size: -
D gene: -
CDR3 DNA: TGTGCCAGCAGTTTACAGGGTGGCACTGAAGCTTTCTTT
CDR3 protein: CASSLQGGTEAFF

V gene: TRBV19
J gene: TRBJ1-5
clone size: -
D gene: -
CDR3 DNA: TGTGCCAGTAGTATGAATGTCGGGTTTCAGCCCCAGCATTTT
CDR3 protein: CASSMNVGFQPQHF

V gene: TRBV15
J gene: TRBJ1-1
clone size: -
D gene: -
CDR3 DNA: TGTGCCACCAGCAGAGATCACGGAGGGGGTGAAGCTTTCTTT
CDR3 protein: CATSRDHGGGEAFF

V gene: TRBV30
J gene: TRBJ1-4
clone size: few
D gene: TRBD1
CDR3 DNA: TGTGCCTGGGGGACAGGATATGAAAAACTGTTTTTT
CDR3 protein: CAWGTGYEKLFF

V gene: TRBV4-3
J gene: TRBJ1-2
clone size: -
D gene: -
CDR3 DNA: TGCGCCAGCAGCCAAACAAGGTCGGGCTACACCTTC
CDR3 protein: CASSQTRSGYTF

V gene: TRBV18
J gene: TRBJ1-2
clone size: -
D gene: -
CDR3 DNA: TGTGCCACTCATGGCAGCTCCTATGGCTACACCTTC
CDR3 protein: CATHGSSYGYTF

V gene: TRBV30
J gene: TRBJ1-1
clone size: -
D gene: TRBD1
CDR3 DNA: TGTGCCTGGATCCTGGGGGGGGGACAGACTGAAGCTTTCTTT
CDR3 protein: CAWILGGGQTEAFF